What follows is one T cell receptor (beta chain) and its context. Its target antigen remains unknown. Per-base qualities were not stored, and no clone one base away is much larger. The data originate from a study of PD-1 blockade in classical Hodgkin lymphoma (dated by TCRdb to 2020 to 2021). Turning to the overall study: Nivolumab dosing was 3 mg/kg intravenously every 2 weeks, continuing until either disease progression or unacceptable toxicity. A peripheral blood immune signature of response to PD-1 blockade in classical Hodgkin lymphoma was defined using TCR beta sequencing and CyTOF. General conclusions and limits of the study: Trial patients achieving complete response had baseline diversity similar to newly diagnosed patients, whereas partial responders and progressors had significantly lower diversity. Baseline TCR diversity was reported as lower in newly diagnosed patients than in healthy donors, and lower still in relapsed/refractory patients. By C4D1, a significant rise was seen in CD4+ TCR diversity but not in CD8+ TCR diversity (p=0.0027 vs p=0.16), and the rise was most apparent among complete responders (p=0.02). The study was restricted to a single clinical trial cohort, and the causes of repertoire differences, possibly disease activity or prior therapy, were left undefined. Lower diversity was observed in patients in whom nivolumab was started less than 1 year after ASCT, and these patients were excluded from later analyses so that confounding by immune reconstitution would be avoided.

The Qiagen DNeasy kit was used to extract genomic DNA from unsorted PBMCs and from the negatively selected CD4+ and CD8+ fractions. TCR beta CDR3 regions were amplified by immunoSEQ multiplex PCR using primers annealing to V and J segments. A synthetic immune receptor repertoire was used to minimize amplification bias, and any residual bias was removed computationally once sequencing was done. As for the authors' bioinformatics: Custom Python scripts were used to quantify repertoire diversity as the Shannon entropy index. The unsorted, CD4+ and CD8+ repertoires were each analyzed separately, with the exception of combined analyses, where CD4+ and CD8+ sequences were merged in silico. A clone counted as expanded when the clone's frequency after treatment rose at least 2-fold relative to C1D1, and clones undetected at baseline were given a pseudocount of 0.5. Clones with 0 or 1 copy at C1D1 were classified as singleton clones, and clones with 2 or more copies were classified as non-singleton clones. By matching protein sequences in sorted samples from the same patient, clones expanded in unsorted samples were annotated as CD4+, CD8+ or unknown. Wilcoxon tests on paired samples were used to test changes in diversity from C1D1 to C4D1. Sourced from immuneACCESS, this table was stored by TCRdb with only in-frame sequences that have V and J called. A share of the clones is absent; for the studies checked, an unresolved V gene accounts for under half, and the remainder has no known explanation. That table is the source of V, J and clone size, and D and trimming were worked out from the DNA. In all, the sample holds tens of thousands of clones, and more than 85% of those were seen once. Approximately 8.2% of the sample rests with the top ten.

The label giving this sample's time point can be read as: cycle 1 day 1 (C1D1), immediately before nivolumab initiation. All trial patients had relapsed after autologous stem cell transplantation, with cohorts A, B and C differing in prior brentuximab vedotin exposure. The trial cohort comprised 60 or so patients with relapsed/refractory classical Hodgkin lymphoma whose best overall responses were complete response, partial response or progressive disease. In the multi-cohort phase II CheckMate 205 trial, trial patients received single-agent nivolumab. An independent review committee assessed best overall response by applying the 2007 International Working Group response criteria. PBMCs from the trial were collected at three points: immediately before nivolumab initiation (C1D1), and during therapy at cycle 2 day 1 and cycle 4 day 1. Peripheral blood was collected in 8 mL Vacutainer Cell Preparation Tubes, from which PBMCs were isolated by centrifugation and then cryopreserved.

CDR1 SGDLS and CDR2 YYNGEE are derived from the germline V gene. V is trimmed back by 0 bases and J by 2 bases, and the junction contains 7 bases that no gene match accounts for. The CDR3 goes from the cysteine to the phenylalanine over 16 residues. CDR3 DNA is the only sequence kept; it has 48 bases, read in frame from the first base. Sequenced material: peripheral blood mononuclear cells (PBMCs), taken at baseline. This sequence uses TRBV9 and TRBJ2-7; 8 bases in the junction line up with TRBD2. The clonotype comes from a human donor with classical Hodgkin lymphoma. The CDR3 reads CASSVGELAATYEQYF. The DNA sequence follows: TGTGCCAGCAGCGTAGGGGAACTAGCGGCGACCTACGAGCAGTACTTC.